This T cell receptor beta chain emerged from a study of T cell responses to AZD1222 COVID-19 vaccine. TCRdb's table, derived via immunoSEQ multiplex PCR, lists solely in-frame clones and lacks some. The table shows some 190,000 clones, with 85% to 90% occurring only once. The ends were cut back, 7 bases at V and 8 bases at J, with 11 bases in the middle. Germline CDR1 is SGHTA and CDR2 is FQGNSA. The CDR3 length is 12 residues. Details on this clone: Its specificity is unknown.

Points from the study as a whole: Repertoires were collected only later (after the peak T cell response had occurred).

The receptor was derived from an adult in good health. This chain connects TRBV7-2 to TRBJ1-4; no clear D. Sequences were derived from peripheral blood, sampled on day 0 of AZD1222 vaccination. The DNA of the CDR3 is TGTGCCAGCAAGCGGGGAGGGGAAAAACTGTTTTTT. This codes for CASKRGGEKLFF.